This T cell receptor (beta chain) was captured in a study of spatial heterogeneity in lung cancer. Time point indicated: sample taken at primary tumor resection. Whole RNA, which was extracted from tumor, nontumor lung tissue or frozen PBMC, was sequenced without any cell sorting. Points from the study as a whole: Mutation tallies in tumors tracked expanded intratumoral alpha and beta TCR counts. The recorded estimate of tumor T cell coverage is 6.5% to 7% for alpha chains and more than 11% for beta chains.

MiXCR, applied by TCRdb to the 5' RACE reads, yields one record per CDR3 protein. Here the sample spans several thousand distinct CDR3 sequences, 10% being singletons. Relative to its sample, this clonotype is medium-sized. Its antigen remains unidentified. Here the sequenced sample was lung tumor tissue, taken at surgery. This clonotype was sampled from a female donor with early-stage non-small cell lung cancer.

CDR3 nucleotides: TGCAGTGCTAGTCAGCGCGGGGAGCTGTTTTTT. Residues: CSASQRGELFF. The chain is built from TRBV20-1 and TRBJ2-2; D ambiguous. Trimming cost V 3 bases and J 7 bases, with 6 bases left between them. This CDR3 is 11 amino acids long. Germline CDR1 and CDR2: DFQATT and SNEGSKA (reference sequence).